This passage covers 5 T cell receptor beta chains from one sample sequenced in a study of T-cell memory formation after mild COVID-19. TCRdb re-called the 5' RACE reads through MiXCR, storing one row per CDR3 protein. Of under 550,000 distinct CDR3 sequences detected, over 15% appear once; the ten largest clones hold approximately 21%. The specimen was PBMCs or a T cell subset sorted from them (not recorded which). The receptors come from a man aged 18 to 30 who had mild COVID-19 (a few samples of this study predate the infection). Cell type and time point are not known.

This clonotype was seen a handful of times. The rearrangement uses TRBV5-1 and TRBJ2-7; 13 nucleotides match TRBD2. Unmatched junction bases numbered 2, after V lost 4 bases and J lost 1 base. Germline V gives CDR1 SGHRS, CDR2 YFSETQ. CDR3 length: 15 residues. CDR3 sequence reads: CASSGLAGASYEQYF. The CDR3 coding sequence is TGCGCCAGCAGCGGACTAGCGGGGGCTTCCTACGAGCAGTACTTC.

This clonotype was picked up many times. The CDR3 DNA reads TGCAGTGCTAGAGATCCCAGAGCGGGGGCCCACAATGAGCAGTTCTTC. This codes for CSARDPRAGAHNEQFF. The chain combines TRBV20-1 with TRBJ2-1; 8 positions agree with TRBD2. Germline CDR1 reads DFQATT; CDR2 reads SNEGSKA (reference sequence). This CDR3 is built from 16 residues. V shed 0 bases and J 5 bases; nucleotides not matched to a gene: 9.

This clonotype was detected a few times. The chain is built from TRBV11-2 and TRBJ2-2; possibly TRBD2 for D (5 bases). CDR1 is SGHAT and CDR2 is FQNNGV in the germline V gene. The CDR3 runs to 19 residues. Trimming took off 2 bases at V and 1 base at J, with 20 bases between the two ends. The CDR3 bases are TGTGCCAGCAGCTTAATTCCCCGGGGTCTGAGATTGAACACCGGGGAGCTGTTTTTT. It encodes CASSLIPRGLRLNTGELFF. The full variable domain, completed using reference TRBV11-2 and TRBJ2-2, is EAGVAQSPRYKIIEKRQSVAFWCNPISGHATLYWYQQILGQGPKLLIQFQNNGVVDDSQLPKDRFSAERLKGVDSTLKIQPAKLEDSAVYLCASSLIPRGLRLNTGELFFGEGSRLTVL.

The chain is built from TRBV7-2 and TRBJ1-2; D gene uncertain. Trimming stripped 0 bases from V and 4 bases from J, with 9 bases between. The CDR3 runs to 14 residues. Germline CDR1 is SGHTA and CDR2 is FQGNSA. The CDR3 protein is CASSLALRGYGYTF. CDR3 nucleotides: TGTGCCAGCAGCTTAGCTCTTCGCGGCTATGGCTACACCTTC. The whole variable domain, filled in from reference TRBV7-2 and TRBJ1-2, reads GAGVSQSPSNKVTEKGKDVELRCDPISGHTALYWYRQSLGQGLEFLIYFQGNSAPDKSGLPSDRFSAERTGGSVSTLTIQRTQQEDSAVYLCASSLALRGYGYTFGSGTRLTVV.

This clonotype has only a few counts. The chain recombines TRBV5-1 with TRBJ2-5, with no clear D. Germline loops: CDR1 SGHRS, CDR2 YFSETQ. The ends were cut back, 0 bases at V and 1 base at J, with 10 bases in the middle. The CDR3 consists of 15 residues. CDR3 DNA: TGCGCCAGCAGCTTGGCCGTGACGCTCCAAGAGACCCAGTACTTC. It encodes CASSLAVTLQETQYF.